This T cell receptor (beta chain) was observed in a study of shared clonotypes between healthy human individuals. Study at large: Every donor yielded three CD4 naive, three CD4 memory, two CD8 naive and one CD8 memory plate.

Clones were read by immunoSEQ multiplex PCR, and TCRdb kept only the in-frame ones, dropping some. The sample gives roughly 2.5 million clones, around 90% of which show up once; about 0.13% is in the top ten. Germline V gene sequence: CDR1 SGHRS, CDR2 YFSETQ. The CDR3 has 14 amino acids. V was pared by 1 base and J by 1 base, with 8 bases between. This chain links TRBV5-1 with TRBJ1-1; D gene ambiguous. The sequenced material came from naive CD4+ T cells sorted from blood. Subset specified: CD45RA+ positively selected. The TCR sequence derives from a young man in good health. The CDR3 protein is CASSLSPWNTEAFF. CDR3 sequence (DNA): TGCGCCAGCAGCTTGTCACCATGGAACACTGAAGCTTTCTTT.